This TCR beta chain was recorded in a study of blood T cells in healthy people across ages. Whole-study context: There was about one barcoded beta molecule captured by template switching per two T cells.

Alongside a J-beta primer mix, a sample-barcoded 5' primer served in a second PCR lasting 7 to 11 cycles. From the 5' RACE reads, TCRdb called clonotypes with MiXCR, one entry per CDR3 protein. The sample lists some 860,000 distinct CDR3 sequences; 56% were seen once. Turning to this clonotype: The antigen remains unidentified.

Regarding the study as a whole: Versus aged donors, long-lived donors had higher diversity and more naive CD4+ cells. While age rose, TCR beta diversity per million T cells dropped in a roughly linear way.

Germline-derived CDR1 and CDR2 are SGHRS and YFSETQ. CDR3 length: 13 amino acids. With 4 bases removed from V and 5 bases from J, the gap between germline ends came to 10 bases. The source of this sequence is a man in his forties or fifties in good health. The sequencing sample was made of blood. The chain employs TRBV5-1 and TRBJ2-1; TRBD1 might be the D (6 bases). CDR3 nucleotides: TGCGCCAGCAGCGAGACAGGACACAATGAGCAGTTCTTC. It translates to CASSETGHNEQFF.